What follows are 2 T cell receptor beta chains derived from one specimen sequenced in a study of blood T cell repertoires in COVID-19 (dated by TCRdb to the early 2020s). Library method: the immunoSEQ multiplex PCR assay. TCRdb obtained this table from immuneACCESS and retained in-frame rearrangements with V and J assigned. These tables miss some clones; where compared with another copy, unresolved V genes account for less than half of the shortfall, and the remainder is unexplained. The sample data list 100,000 to 140,000 clones, and roughly 90% of these were observed just once. 4.5% to 6% of the sample is in the top ten clones. The sample consisted of peripheral blood. These receptors originate from a man aged 35-49 years with active or convalescent COVID-19.

This chain uses TRBV7-9 with TRBJ2-1, with 12 bases identical to TRBD1. From germline, CDR1 is SEHNR and CDR2 FQNEAQ (reference sequence). V lost 4 bases to trimming and J lost 8 bases; unmatched junction nucleotides: 9. This CDR3 spans 16 amino acids. The CDR3 DNA reads as TGTGCCAGCAGCTCTCCTCGGGACAGGGGGCGGGATGAGCAGTTCTTC. It yields the protein CASSSPRDRGRDEQFF.

The rearrangement links TRBV10-2 to TRBJ2-5, with 7 bases aligning to TRBD1. Germline-derived CDR1 and CDR2 are WSHSY and SAAADI. The ends lost 6 bases at V and 4 bases at J; junction bases unmatched: 8. The CDR3 totals 14 residues. The CDR3 DNA is TGCGCCAGCAGGCCGGCAGGGGGTTCAGAGACCCAGTACTTC. Protein sequence: CASRPAGGSETQYF.